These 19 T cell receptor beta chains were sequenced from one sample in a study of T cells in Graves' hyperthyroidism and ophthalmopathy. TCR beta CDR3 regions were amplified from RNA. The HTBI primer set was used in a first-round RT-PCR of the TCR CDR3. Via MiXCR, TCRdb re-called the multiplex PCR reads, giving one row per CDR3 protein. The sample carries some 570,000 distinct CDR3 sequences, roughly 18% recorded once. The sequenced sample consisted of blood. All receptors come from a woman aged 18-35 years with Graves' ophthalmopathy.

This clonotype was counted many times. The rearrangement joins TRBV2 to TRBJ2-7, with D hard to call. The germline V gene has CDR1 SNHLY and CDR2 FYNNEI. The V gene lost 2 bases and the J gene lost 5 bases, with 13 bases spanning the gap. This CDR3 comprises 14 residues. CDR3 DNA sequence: TGTGCCAGCAGTGAATTGAGCAGTCTCAACGAGCAGTACTTC. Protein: CASSELSSLNEQYF.

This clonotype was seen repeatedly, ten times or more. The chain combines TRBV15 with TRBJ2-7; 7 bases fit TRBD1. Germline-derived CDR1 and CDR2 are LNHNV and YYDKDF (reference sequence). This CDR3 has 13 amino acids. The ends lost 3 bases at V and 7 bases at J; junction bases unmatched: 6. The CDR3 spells CATSRADREEQYF. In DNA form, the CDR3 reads TGTGCCACCAGCAGGGCCGACAGGGAAGAGCAGTACTTC.

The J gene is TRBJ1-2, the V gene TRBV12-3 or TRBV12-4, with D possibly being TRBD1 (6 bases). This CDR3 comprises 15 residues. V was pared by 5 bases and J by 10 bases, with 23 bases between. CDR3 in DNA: TGTGCCAGCAGTCTTACAGGGCTCGCAACTGACATCTACACCTTC. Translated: CASSLTGLATDIYTF.

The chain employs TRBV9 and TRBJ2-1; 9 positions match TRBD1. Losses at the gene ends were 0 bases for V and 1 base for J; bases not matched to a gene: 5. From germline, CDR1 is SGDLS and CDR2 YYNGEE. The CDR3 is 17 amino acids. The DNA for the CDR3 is TGTGCCAGCAGCGTAGTGAAGGGACAGGGTTCCTACAATGAGCAGTTCTTC. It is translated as CASSVVKGQGSYNEQFF.

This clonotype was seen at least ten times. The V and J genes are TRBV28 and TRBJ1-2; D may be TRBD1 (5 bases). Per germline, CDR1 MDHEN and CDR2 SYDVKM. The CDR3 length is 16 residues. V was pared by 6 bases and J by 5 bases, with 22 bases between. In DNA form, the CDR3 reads TGTGCCAGCAGCCTTCACCCGGGAGGCCGGGGGTATGGCTACACCTTC. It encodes CASSLHPGGRGYGYTF.

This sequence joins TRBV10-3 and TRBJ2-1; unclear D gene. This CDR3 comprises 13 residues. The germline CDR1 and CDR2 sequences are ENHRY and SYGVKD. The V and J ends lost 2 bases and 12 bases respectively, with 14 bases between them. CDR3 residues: CAISETYPQGQFF. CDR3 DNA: TGTGCCATCAGTGAGACGTATCCCCAAGGGCAGTTCTTC.

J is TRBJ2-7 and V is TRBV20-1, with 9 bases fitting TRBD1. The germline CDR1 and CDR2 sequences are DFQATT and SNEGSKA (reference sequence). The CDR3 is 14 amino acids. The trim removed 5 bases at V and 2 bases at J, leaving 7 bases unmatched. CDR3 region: CSAYTTGGTYEQYF. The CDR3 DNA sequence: TGCAGTGCTTATACTACAGGGGGCACCTACGAGCAGTACTTC.

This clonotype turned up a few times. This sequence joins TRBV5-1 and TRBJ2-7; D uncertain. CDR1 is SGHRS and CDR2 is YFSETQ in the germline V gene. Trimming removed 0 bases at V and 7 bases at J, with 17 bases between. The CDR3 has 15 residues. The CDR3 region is CASSLAVGQAREQYF. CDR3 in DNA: TGCGCCAGCAGCTTGGCGGTGGGCCAGGCTCGGGAGCAGTACTTC. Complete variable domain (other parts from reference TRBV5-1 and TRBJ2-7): KAGVTQTPRYLIKTRGQQVTLSCSPISGHRSVSWYQQTPGQGLQFLFEYFSETQRNKGNFPGRFSGRQFSNSRSEMNVSTLELGDSALYLCASSLAVGQAREQYFGPGTRLTVT.

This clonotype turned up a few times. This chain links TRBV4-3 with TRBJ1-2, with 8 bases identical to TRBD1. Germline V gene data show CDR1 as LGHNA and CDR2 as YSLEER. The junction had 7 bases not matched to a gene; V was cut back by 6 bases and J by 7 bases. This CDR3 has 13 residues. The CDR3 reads CASSETGVGGYTF. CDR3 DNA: TGCGCCAGCAGTGAGACAGGGGTTGGTGGCTACACCTTC.

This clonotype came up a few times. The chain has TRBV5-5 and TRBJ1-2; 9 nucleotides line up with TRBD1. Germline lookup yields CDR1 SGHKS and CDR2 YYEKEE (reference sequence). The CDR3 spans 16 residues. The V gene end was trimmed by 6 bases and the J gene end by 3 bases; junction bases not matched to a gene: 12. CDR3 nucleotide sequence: TGTGCCAGCACCACGGGGACAGGGAGCTTCTACTATGGCTACACCTTC. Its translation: CASTTGTGSFYYGYTF.

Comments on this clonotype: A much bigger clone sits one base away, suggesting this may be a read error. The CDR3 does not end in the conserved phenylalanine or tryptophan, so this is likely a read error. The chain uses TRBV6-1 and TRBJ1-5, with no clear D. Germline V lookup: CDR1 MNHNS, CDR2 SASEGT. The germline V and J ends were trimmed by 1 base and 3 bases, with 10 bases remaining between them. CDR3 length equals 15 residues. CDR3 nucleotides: TGTGCCAGCAGTGAAGAGGCAGCTTTCAATCAGCCCCAGCATCTT. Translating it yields CASSEEAAFNQPQHL.

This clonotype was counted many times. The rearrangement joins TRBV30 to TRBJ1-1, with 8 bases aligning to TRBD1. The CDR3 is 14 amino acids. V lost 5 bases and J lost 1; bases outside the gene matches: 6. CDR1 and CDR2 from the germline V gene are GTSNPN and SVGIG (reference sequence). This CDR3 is CAWDRGIRNTEAFF. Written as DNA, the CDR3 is TGTGCCTGGGACAGGGGAATAAGGAACACTGAAGCTTTCTTT.

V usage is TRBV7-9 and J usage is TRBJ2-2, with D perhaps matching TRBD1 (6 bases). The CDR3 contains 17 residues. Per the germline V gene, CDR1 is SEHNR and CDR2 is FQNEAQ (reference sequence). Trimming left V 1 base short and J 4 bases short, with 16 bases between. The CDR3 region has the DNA TGTGCCAGCAGCTTAGGAGGGGGACCGGACCTCACCGGGGAGCTGTTTTTT. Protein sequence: CASSLGGGPDLTGELFF.

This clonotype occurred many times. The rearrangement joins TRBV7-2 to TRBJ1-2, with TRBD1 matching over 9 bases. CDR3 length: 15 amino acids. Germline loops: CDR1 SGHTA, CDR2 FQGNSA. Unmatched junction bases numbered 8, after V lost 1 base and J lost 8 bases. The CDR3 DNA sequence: TGTGCCAGCAGCTTAGGGATCGGACAGGGGTACGGCTACACCTTC. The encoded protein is CASSLGIGQGYGYTF. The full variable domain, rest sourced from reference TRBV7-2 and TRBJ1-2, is GAGVSQSPSNKVTEKGKDVELRCDPISGHTALYWYRQSLGQGLEFLIYFQGNSAPDKSGLPSDRFSAERTGGSVSTLTIQRTQQEDSAVYLCASSLGIGQGYGYTFGSGTRLTVV.

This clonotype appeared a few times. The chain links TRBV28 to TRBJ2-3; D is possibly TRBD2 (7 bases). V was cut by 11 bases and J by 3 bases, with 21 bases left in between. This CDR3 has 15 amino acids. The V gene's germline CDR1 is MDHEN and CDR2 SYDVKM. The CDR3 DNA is TGTGCCTCCCTAGGCCGGGGGCGGGGGACAGATACGCAGTATTTT. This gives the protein CASLGRGRGTDTQYF.

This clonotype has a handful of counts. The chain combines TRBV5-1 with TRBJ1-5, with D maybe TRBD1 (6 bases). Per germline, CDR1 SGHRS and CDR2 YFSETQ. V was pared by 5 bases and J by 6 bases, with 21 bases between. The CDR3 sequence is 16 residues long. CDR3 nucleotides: TGCGCCAGCAGGAACGGGGTGCGAGGGACAAGTCAGCCCCAGCATTTT. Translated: CASRNGVRGTSQPQHF.

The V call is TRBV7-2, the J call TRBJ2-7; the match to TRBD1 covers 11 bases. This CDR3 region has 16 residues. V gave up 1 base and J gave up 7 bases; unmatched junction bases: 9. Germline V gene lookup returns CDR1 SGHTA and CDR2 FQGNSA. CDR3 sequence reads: CASSLVGGTGGREQYF. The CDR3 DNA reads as TGTGCCAGCAGCTTAGTAGGCGGGACAGGGGGTCGTGAGCAGTACTTC.

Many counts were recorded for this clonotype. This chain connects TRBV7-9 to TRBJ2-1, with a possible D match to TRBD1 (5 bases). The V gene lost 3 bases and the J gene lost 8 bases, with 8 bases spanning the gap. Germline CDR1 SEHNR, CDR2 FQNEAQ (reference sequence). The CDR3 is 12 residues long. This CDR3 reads CASSLQGYEQFF. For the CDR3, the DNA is TGTGCCAGCAGCTTGCAGGGCTATGAGCAGTTCTTC.

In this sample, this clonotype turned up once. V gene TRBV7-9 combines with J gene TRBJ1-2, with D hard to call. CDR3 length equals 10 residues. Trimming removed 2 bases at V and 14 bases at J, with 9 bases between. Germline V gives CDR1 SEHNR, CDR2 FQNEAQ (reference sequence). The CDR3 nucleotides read TGTGCCAGCAGCTTACTGGAGGATACCTTC. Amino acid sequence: CASSLLEDTF. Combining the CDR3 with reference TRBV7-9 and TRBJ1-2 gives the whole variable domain DTGVSQNPRHKITKRGQNVTFRCDPISEHNRLYWYRQTLGQGPEFLTYFQNEAQLEKSRLLSDRFSAERPKGSFSTLEIQRTEQGDSAMYLCASSLLEDTFGSGTRLTVV.